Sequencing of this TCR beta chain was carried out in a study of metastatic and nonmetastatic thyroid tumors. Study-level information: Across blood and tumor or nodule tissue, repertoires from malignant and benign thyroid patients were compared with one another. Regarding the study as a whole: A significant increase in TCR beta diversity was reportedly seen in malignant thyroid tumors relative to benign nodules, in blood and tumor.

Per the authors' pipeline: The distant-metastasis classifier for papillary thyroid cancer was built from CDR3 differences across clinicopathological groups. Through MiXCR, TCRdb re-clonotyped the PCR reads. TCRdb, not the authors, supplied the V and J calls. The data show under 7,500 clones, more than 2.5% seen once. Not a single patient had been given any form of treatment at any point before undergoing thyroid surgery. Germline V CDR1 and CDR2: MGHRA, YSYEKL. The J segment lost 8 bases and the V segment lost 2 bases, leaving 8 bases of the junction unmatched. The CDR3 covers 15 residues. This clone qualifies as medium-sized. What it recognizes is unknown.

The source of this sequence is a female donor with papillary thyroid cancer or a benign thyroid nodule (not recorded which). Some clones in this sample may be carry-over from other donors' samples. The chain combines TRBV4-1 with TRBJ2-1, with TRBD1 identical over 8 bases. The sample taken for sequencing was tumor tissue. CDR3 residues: CASSQHGQGGYEQFF. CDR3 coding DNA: TGCGCCAGCAGCCAACATGGACAGGGTGGGTATGAGCAGTTCTTC.